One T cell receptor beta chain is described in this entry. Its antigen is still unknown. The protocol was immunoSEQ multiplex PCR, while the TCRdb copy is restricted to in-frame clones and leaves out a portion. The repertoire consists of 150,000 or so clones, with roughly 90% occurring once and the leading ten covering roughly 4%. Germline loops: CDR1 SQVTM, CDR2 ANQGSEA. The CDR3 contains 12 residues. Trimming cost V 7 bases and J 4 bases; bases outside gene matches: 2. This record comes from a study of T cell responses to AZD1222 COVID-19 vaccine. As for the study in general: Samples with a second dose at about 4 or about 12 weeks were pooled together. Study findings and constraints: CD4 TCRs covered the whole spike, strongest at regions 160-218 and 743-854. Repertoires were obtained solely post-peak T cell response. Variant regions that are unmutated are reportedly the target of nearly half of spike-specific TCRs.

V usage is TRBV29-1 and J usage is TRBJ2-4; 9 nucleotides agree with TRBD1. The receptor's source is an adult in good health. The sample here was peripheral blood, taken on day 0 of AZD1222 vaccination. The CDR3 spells CSAGQGKNIQYF. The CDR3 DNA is TGCAGCGCCGGACAGGGGAAAAACATTCAGTACTTC.